This TCR beta chain was identified during a study of response to subunit inactivated influenza vaccine. Findings of the study overall: Each seasonal influenza vaccination recruits few new T cells, the authors suggested.

TCRdb recomputed calls from the RT-PCR reads with MiXCR, one row per CDR3 protein. The sample includes 600,000 to 850,000 distinct CDR3 sequences, 13% to 15% of them seen just once. A remark on this clonotype: Its specificity is unknown.

The sequences come from PBMCs from blood, collected less than 15 days before vaccination. This receptor was identified in a man aged 50 to 59 who received an inactivated influenza vaccine.

CDR3 loop: CASSFRTGTGIYEQYF. CDR3 nucleotide sequence: TGTGCCAGCAGTTTTAGGACGGGGACAGGGATATACGAGCAGTACTTC. This chain connects TRBV12-3 or TRBV12-4 to TRBJ2-7; TRBD1 aligns across 9 bases. This CDR3 is 16 amino acids long. V was pared by 3 bases and J by 4 bases, with 10 bases of the junction left unmatched.